This TCR beta chain was obtained from a study of beta chain features in type 1 diabetes. Study-level results: Sequencing used cDNA, and cells with high TCR expression could therefore be over-represented. Patients with type 1 diabetes carried fewer insertions and had more deletions at their VDJ junctions. Across all four CD4+ subsets, people with type 1 diabetes showed modestly shorter TCRB CDR3s.

It was via CD45RO/CCR7/CD25/CD127/CD95/CD27 that CD4+ naive, central memory, regulatory and stem cell-like memory cells were sorted. With regard to this clone: Its antigen remains unknown.

Expressed TCRB transcripts got sequenced, as all isolated RNA was reverse transcribed. Sequenced by immunoSEQ multiplex PCR; TCRdb stores in-frame clones only, minus some. Of some 45,000 clones listed, over 50% are singletons. The CDR3 is 15 amino acids. Germline CDR1 reads MNHNS; CDR2 reads SASEGT. The junction had 9 bases not matched to a gene; V was cut back by 7 bases and J by 4 bases. The J gene is TRBJ2-5, the V gene TRBV6-1; TRBD2 agrees at 10 bases. The sequenced material came from Tregs from blood. This sequence was found in a woman aged 18-29 years in good health. The CDR3 sequence is CASTLSLAGAETQYF. The CDR3 region has the DNA TGTGCCAGCACGTTGTCGCTAGCGGGAGCAGAGACCCAGTACTTC.